This TCR beta chain was obtained from a study of blood T cell repertoires in COVID-19. At the level of the study: Some COVID-19 samples were acute and others convalescent; all came from the United States, Italy and Spain. T cells, B-cell-depleted T cells, or PBMCs supplied cDNA or gDNA.

The CDR3 has 14 amino acids. V shed 2 bases, J shed 2 bases, and the junction held 4 bases outside the gene matches. Germline V gene lookup returns CDR1 SGHRS and CDR2 YFSETQ. Only a few counts were recorded for this clone. Authors' data handling: From reference gene primer amplification, estimates of nucleated cell counts were derived. The protocol was immunoSEQ multiplex PCR, while the TCRdb copy is restricted to in-frame clones and leaves out a portion. The V and J calls and clone size come from that table; D and trimming were worked out from the DNA. Among roughly 150,000 clones listed, more than 75% were seen once.

V is TRBV5-1 and J is TRBJ2-7, with TRBD1 identical over 7 bases. The sequenced sample was peripheral blood. This TCR came from a man aged 60 to 69 with acute or convalescent COVID-19. The CDR3 sequence is CASSFNRGAYEQYF. CDR3 bases: TGCGCCAGCAGCTTTAACAGGGGAGCCTACGAGCAGTACTTC.